The clone carrying this T cell receptor beta chain has just a few counts. Its antigen is unidentified. CDR3 and TCR beta VDJ profiling relied on genomic DNA as the template. MiXCR was run by TCRdb on the reads, yielding one entry per CDR3 protein. There are roughly 180,000 distinct CDR3 sequences in the sample; around three fifths occur only once, and around 42% lies in the top ten. This sample is drawn from a study of CD8+CD57+ T cells in acquired aplastic anemia. Study background: An average of roughly 3 ug of DNA was obtained from sorted CD4+ and CD8+ cells.

CDR1 is SGDLS and CDR2 is YYNGEE in the germline V gene. Trimming removed 0 bases at V and 5 bases at J, with 11 bases between. The CDR3 runs 14 residues. The study's findings and limits: Patients shared under 30 CD8+ CDR3 sequences with controls. The study found no significant CD8+ Simpson's diversity difference between patients and controls.

This TCR was sampled from a human donor with severe aplastic anemia or a healthy control (not recorded which). The sample was sorted CD4+, CD8+, or CD8+CD57+ T cells (not recorded which) from PBMCs. J is TRBJ1-1 and V is TRBV9, with a possible D match to TRBD1 (5 bases). Here the CDR3 reads CASSVGTGLTEAFF. The CDR3 region has the DNA TGTGCCAGCAGCGTAGGCACAGGCCTGACTGAAGCTTTCTTT.